This T cell receptor (beta chain) was identified during a study of blood T cell repertoires in COVID-19. Across the whole study: The United States, Italy and Spain provided the acute and convalescent COVID-19 samples.

In the source study's methods: Reference gene primers were amplified, and this amplification served to estimate nucleated cell counts. Assay: immunoSEQ multiplex PCR; the TCRdb copy retains only in-frame clones and omits some. V, J and clone size are taken as reported in that table, and D and trimming were inferred from the DNA itself. There are about 36,000 clones in the sample; 80% to 90% occur only once, and 35% to 45% lies in the top ten. Germline lookup yields CDR1 LNHDA and CDR2 SQIVND (reference sequence). The V end lost 6 bases, the J end lost 0 bases, and 18 bases lay between the germline ends. The CDR3 has 17 amino acids.

The V gene is TRBV19, the J gene TRBJ1-5; D is unresolved. This TCR was recovered from a human donor in a cohort sampled during active or convalescent COVID-19. The donor label of this sample is uncertain. The sample was peripheral blood. CDR3 region: CASSLPRETSSNQPQHF. CDR3 in DNA: TGTGCCAGTAGCCTCCCCCGGGAAACTTCTAGCAATCAGCCCCAGCATTTT.